The next 25 T cell receptor beta chains were all read from a single sample in a study of blood T cell repertoires in COVID-19. Clones were read by immunoSEQ multiplex PCR, and TCRdb kept only the in-frame ones, dropping some. This sample yields fewer than 200,000 clones, of which 70% to 90% are seen a single time; roughly 21% belongs to the top ten. Sequences were obtained from peripheral blood. The receptors were gathered from a man aged 55-75 years with active or convalescent COVID-19.

CDR3 sequence: CASSSGTGGDEKLFF. As DNA, the CDR3 is TGCGCCAGCAGCTCCGGGACAGGGGGGGATGAAAAACTGTTTTTT. This sequence joins TRBV5-1 and TRBJ1-4; 11 bases align to TRBD1. Germline V lookup: CDR1 SGHRS, CDR2 YFSETQ. V shed 3 bases and J 6 bases; nucleotides not matched to a gene: 4. This CDR3 contains 15 residues.

As to this clone: The sample contains more than one DNA sequence encoding this CDR3. The chain links TRBV6-5 to TRBJ2-7; TRBD1 matches at 8 bases. Trimming took 0 bases from V and 2 from J; bases not matched to a gene: 3. From germline, CDR1 is MNHEY and CDR2 SVGAGI. This CDR3 has 15 amino acids. The DNA of the CDR3 is TGTGCCAGCAGTTACTCCGGCAGGGGGCCCTACGAGCAGTACTTC. This codes for CASSYSGRGPYEQYF.

The CDR3 here is CASSQTLGGADTQYF. DNA for the CDR3: TGTGCCAGCAGCCAGACTCTGGGGGGGGCAGATACGCAGTATTTT. V and J are TRBV14 and TRBJ2-3, with 7 bases identical to TRBD2. In germline, CDR1 is SGHDN, CDR2 FVKESK. V trimming: 3 bases; J trimming: 4 bases; junction bases outside the gene matches: 7. The CDR3 sequence is 15 residues long. Based on the CDR3 plus reference TRBV14 and TRBJ2-3, the full variable domain is EAGVTQFPSHSVIEKGQTVTLRCDPISGHDNLYWYRRVMGKEIKFLLHFVKESKQDESGMPNNRFLAERTGGTYSTLKVQPAELEDSGVYFCASSQTLGGADTQYFGPGTRLTVL.

The chain joins TRBV2 to TRBJ1-6; no firm D call. V dropped 1 base and J dropped 9 bases, with 10 bases sitting between them. Germline-derived CDR1 and CDR2 are SNHLY and FYNNEI. CDR3 length: 14 residues. CDR3 region: CASSEGMRISPLHF. CDR3 in DNA: TGTGCCAGCAGTGAAGGGATGAGGATTTCACCCCTCCACTTT.

The V gene is TRBV2, the J gene TRBJ1-1, with TRBD1 matching 7 bases. Unmatched junction bases numbered 14, after V lost 5 bases and J lost 5 bases. Germline V lookup: CDR1 SNHLY, CDR2 FYNNEI. CDR3 length: 16 residues. The CDR3 sequence is CASSNFPRGQTTEAFF. The CDR3 nucleotides read TGTGCCAGCAGTAACTTTCCTAGGGGGCAGACGACTGAAGCTTTCTTT.

The J gene is TRBJ2-1, the V gene TRBV12-5; D is possibly TRBD2 (6 bases). The CDR3 spans 16 residues. Germline values: CDR1 LGHNT, CDR2 FRNRAP. The germline V and J ends were trimmed by 2 bases and 4 bases, with 15 bases remaining between them. For the CDR3, the DNA is TGTGCTAGTGGTTTGATAACCGGGGGACTGTACAATGAGCAGTTCTTC. It is translated as CASGLITGGLYNEQFF.

Here the CDR3 reads CASSQNTGNTEAFF. The CDR3 DNA follows: TGTGCCAGCAGCCAAAACACGGGGAACACTGAAGCTTTCTTT. The V call is TRBV3-1 (or the pseudogene TRBV3-2), the J call TRBJ1-1; D gene uncertain. In germline, CDR1 is LGHDT, CDR2 YNNKEL (reference sequence). This CDR3 has 14 amino acids. Trimming cost V 2 bases and J 1 base, with 8 bases left between them.

V and J are TRBV19 and TRBJ1-2; 10 bases match TRBD1. The trim removed 7 bases at V and 3 bases at J, leaving 17 bases unmatched. Germline-derived CDR1 and CDR2 are LNHDA and SQIVND (reference sequence). There are 18 residues in the CDR3. DNA for the CDR3: TGTGCCAGTACACCTTTGGCGGACAGGGGGAGGGGATACTATGGCTACACCTTC. This encodes CASTPLADRGRGYYGYTF.

The chain uses TRBV19 and TRBJ1-5, with a weak D call TRBD1 (6 bases). Germline V gene data show CDR1 as LNHDA and CDR2 as SQIVND (reference sequence). The ends were cut back, 4 bases at V and 4 bases at J, with 8 bases in the middle. CDR3 length equals 13 residues. The chain's CDR3 is CASSTDRNQPQHF. CDR3 DNA: TGTGCCAGTAGTACCGACAGGAATCAGCCCCAGCATTTT.

This clone showed up just a few times. The chain couples TRBV27 to TRBJ1-2, with D tentatively TRBD1 (5 bases). Trimming cost V 6 bases and J 3 bases, with 14 bases left between them. The CDR3 loop spans 14 amino acids. Germline-derived CDR1 and CDR2 are MNHEY and SMNVEV (reference sequence). The CDR3 DNA is TGTGCCAGCAGCCGGGACCGGGGGGACTATGGCTACACCTTC. This encodes CASSRDRGDYGYTF.

The chain uses TRBV5-8 and TRBJ2-1; 9 positions match TRBD2. The germline CDR1 and CDR2 sequences are SGHTS and YDEGEE. With 1 base clipped from V and 0 bases from J, the junction kept 8 bases outside the gene matches. The CDR3 contains 18 residues. The DNA of the CDR3 is TGTGCCAGCAGCTTGTTGTCTAGCGGGGTAAACTCCTACAATGAGCAGTTCTTC. Protein product: CASSLLSSGVNSYNEQFF.

DNA of the CDR3: TGTGCCAGCAGCGACAGGGGGAACACTGAAGCTTTCTTT. Its protein product is CASSDRGNTEAFF. The V and J genes are TRBV2 and TRBJ1-1; 8 nucleotides line up with TRBD1. CDR1 is SNHLY and CDR2 is FYNNEI in the germline V gene. This CDR3 comprises 13 residues. The trim removed 6 bases at V and 1 base at J, leaving 1 base unmatched.

The chain couples TRBV9 to TRBJ2-3, with D tentatively TRBD2 (5 bases). Germline CDR1 reads SGDLS; CDR2 reads YYNGEE. CDR3 size: 15 residues. The V gene lost 0 bases and the J gene lost 1 base, with 9 bases spanning the gap. DNA for the CDR3: TGTGCCAGCAGCGTAGCTGAGGGCGGCACAGATACGCAGTATTTT. Translated, it gives CASSVAEGGTDTQYF.

The rearrangement links TRBV4-1 to TRBJ1-4, with D tentatively TRBD1 (6 bases). This CDR3 is 19 amino acids long. CDR1 MGHRA and CDR2 YSYEKL come from the germline V gene. The V end lost 2 bases, the J end lost 4 bases, and 23 bases lay between the germline ends. CDR3 amino acids: CASSQFLQGSRHYNEKLFF. The CDR3 nucleotides read TGCGCCAGCAGCCAATTCTTACAGGGTTCCCGTCATTATAATGAAAAACTGTTTTTT.

This clone came up once. CDR3 in DNA: TGTGCCATCAGGACCACAGGGGATAATTCACCCCTCCACTTT. Its translation is CAIRTTGDNSPLHF. The chain carries TRBV10-3 and TRBJ1-6, with 7 nucleotides matching TRBD1. CDR3 length equals 14 residues. CDR1 and CDR2 (germline): ENHRY, SYGVKD. The ends lost 6 bases at V and 5 bases at J; junction bases unmatched: 4.

This rearrangement joins TRBV15 to TRBJ1-2, with D maybe TRBD1 (5 bases). This CDR3 region has 17 residues. V was shortened by 0 bases and J by 6 bases, with 20 bases between the two germline ends. CDR1 and CDR2 (germline): LNHNV, YYDKDF (reference sequence). CDR3 amino acids: CATSREGAAFRAHGYTF. DNA of the CDR3: TGTGCCACCAGCAGAGAAGGGGCGGCGTTCAGGGCCCATGGCTACACCTTC.

V and J are TRBV18 and TRBJ1-5; D not certain. This CDR3 contains 13 residues. The V end lost 1 base, the J end lost 5 bases, and 6 bases lay between the germline ends. CDR1 and CDR2 (germline): KGHSH, LQKENI. CDR3 DNA: TGTGCCAGCTCACCACGGACTTATCAGCCCCAGCATTTT. As protein: CASSPRTYQPQHF.

This clone was observed once. This rearrangement joins TRBV18 to TRBJ1-5; D not certain. Germline assignment: CDR1 KGHSH and CDR2 LQKENI. The CDR3 covers 15 residues. V was clipped by 3 bases and J by 7 bases, with 16 bases between them. CDR3 in DNA: TGTGCCAGCTCACCGGCTAGCGGGAATGGACAGCCCCAGCATTTT. As protein: CASSPASGNGQPQHF.

This rearrangement joins TRBV10-2 to TRBJ2-2; the D gene is possibly TRBD1 (5 bases). V lost 6 bases to trimming and J lost 1 base, with 12 bases between them. In germline, CDR1 is WSHSY, CDR2 SAAADI. The CDR3 is 15 residues long. CDR3 sequence: CASSFFTGNTGELFF. As DNA, the CDR3 is TGCGCCAGCAGCTTTTTTACAGGGAACACCGGGGAGCTGTTTTTT.

V and J are TRBV6-4 and TRBJ1-5; the D is unclear. This CDR3 comprises 14 residues. Between the trimmed V and J ends, which lost 5 bases and 5 bases, there was a span of 13 bases. CDR1 is MRHNA and CDR2 is SNTAGT in the germline V gene. This chain's CDR3 is CASSPTGGYQPQHF. Here the CDR3 DNA reads TGTGCCAGCAGTCCCACGGGAGGGTATCAGCCCCAGCATTTT.

Of note for this clone: This sample includes further DNA sequences coding for the same CDR3. The chain joins TRBV5-1 to TRBJ1-1; the D gene is possibly TRBD1 (5 bases). The V end was cut by 2 bases, the J end by 1 base, with 6 bases between. The CDR3 runs 13 residues. Germline V gives CDR1 SGHRS, CDR2 YFSETQ. The DNA for the CDR3 is TGCGCCAGCAGCTTAACAGGGAACACTGAAGCTTTCTTT. Amino acids: CASSLTGNTEAFF.

The chain links TRBV6-5 to TRBJ1-6, with 8 bases lining up with TRBD1. With 9 bases clipped from V and 8 bases from J, the junction kept 12 bases outside the gene matches. CDR3 size: 15 residues. Germline loops: CDR1 MNHEY, CDR2 SVGAGI. In nucleotides, the CDR3 is TGTGCCAGTCGGGCCCGACAGGGGAATGATTCACCCCTCCACTTT. Protein product: CASRARQGNDSPLHF.

This chain links TRBV6-6 with TRBJ2-2; possible D gene TRBD1, 6 bases. Germline V gene data show CDR1 as MNHNY and CDR2 as SVGAGI (reference sequence). Trimming left V 0 bases short and J 5 bases short, with 10 bases between. The length of the CDR3 is 15 residues. For the CDR3, the DNA is TGTGCCAGCAGTTACTCGGGGACAAAAACCGGGGAGCTGTTTTTT. This codes for CASSYSGTKTGELFF.

V and J are TRBV24-1 and TRBJ2-3; 7 bases agree with TRBD2. Germline CDR1 and CDR2: KGHDR and SFDVKD. The CDR3 runs to 17 residues. V trimming: 2 bases; J trimming: 7 bases; junction bases outside the gene matches: 14. CDR3 sequence reads: CATSDSVVSSGGNTQYF. The CDR3 DNA is TGTGCCACCAGTGATTCCGTGGTTAGTTCGGGGGGAAATACGCAGTATTTT.

Of note for this clone: Other DNA sequences within the sample encode an identical CDR3. J is TRBJ1-5 and V is TRBV7-9; a weak D match, TRBD1 (5 bases). This CDR3 spans 15 amino acids. Per germline, CDR1 SEHNR and CDR2 FQNEAQ (reference sequence). V dropped 1 base and J dropped 0 bases, with 7 bases sitting between them. The CDR3: CASSLGDSSNQPQHF. CDR3 DNA: TGTGCCAGCAGCTTAGGTGACAGTAGCAATCAGCCCCAGCATTTT.